Presented here are 15 T cell receptor beta chains from one specimen sequenced in a study of tumor and adjacent non-tumor tissue in lung cancer. TCRbeta libraries were built with three rounds of nested PCR, modified from ARM-PCR. In TCRdb, the multiplex PCR reads were re-called with MiXCR into one record per CDR3 protein. The top ten clones hold 40% of a sample with some 80,000 distinct CDR3 sequences, approximately 82% of them seen once. The template was RNA from unsorted bulk tissue. This non-tumor lung sample came from over 3 cm beyond the tumor edge. Sequencing was done on a sample of distant non-tumor lung tissue. These receptors were collected from an older man with non-small cell lung cancer.

The chain has TRBV19 and TRBJ2-7; no reliable D call. V was cut by 4 bases and J by 3 bases, with 16 bases left in between. The CDR3 contains 15 residues. Germline V CDR1 and CDR2: LNHDA, SQIVND (reference sequence). This chain's CDR3 is CASSRTGRTRYEQYF. DNA of the CDR3: TGTGCCAGTAGTAGAACCGGACGCACCCGCTACGAGCAGTACTTC.

This clonotype was picked up one time. Germline is not matched at one junction end, which may reflect a read error. CDR3 nucleotide sequence: TGTGCCAGCACAATGGGAAATTTTAACTATGGCTACATCTTC. Encoded protein: CASTMGNFNYGYIF. The chain combines TRBV12-3 or TRBV12-4 with TRBJ1-2; D not resolved. The CDR3 is 14 residues long.

Concerning this clonotype itself: A clone one base away is much larger, so this may be a read error. The conserved phenylalanine or tryptophan is not found at the CDR3 terminus, so this likely reflects a read error. The chain links TRBV11-2 to TRBJ2-4; perhaps TRBD2 as D (5 bases). The V and J ends lost 2 bases and 8 bases respectively, with 13 bases between them. Germline V gives CDR1 SGHAT, CDR2 FQNNGV. This CDR3 contains 14 residues. The CDR3 bases are TGTGCCAGCAGCTTAATGGGTGCACTAGACATTCAGTACTAC. It specifies CASSLMGALDIQYY.

A word on this clonotype: This may arise from a read error, as a much more abundant clone is one base away. The chain has TRBV5-6 and TRBJ2-6; D gene uncertain. The CDR3 has 16 residues. Germline loops: CDR1 SGHDT, CDR2 YYEEEE. V lost 1 base to trimming and J lost 4 bases, with 12 bases between them. CDR3 sequence reads: CASSLWGLEGANVLTF. DNA for the CDR3: TGTGCCAGCAGCTTGTGGGGATTGGAGGGGGCCAACGTCCTGACTTTC.

This clonotype was seen just once. The V call is TRBV4-1, the J call TRBJ2-7; either TRBD1 or TRBD2 may fit D (6 bases each). The CDR3 runs 16 residues. Germline assignment: CDR1 MGHRA and CDR2 YSYEKL. The chain's CDR3 is CAGSQTLTGEGDEQYF. DNA of the CDR3: TGCGCTGGCAGCCAGACACTAACGGGAGAGGGGGACGAGCAGTACTTC.

Points on this clonotype: A junction end diverges from the germline sequence, so it may reflect a read error. V gene TRBV5-4 combines with J gene TRBJ2-5, with 9 bases identical to TRBD2. This CDR3 is 16 amino acids long. Germline V gives CDR1 SGHNT, CDR2 YYREEE (reference sequence). The CDR3 bases are TGTGCCAGCAGTTTGGGTAGCGGGGGTATGTGGGAGTCCCAGTACTTC. Its translation: CASSLGSGGMWESQYF.

A note on this clonotype: One end of the junction varies from germline; a read error may be responsible. The chain uses TRBV5-1 and TRBJ2-1, with 11 bases aligning to TRBD2. CDR1 is SGHRS and CDR2 is YFSETQ in the germline V gene. The CDR3 spans 15 residues. CDR3 bases: TGTGCCAGCAGCGCGGGACTAGCGGTGAACAATGAGCAGTTCTTC. It specifies CASSAGLAVNNEQFF.

Concerning this clonotype: One end of the junction fails to match germline, which may point to a read error. This chain joins TRBV28 and TRBJ2-5, with 7 nucleotides matching TRBD2. The CDR3 covers 15 residues. The V gene's germline CDR1 is MDHEN and CDR2 SYDVKM. The CDR3 bases are TGTGCCTGCAGCCGGAGGGTGGGAGGGATAGAGACCCAGTACTTC. This gives the protein CACSRRVGGIETQYF.

Regarding this clonotype: This may come from a read error, since a much larger clone is one base off. The genes are TRBV10-3 and TRBJ2-5; D gene unclear. The germline V gene has CDR1 ENHRY and CDR2 SYGVKD. The germline V and J ends were trimmed by 6 bases and 2 bases, with 13 bases remaining between them. This CDR3 is 14 amino acids long. Written as DNA, the CDR3 is TGTGCCATCAGGGCCAGAGCGACGCAAGAGACCCAGTACTTC. This codes for CAIRARATQETQYF.

As regards this clonotype: This may stem from a read error, because a much larger clone lies one nucleotide away. The chain has TRBV20-1 and TRBJ2-1, with 10 bases lining up with TRBD2. This CDR3 contains 15 residues. Germline V gene sequence: CDR1 DFQATT, CDR2 SNEGSKA (reference sequence). CDR3 nucleotides: TGCAGTGCTAGTACTAGCGGGATCGCCTTCAATGAGGAGTTCTTC. It encodes CSASTSGIAFNEEFF.

About this clonotype itself: Here the CDR3 omits its conserved ending phenylalanine or tryptophan, so a read error is the likely source. The chain links TRBV20-1 to TRBJ1-5; tentatively, D is TRBD1 (5 bases). V was pared by 3 bases and J by 3 bases, with 15 bases between. Germline V gives CDR1 DFQATT, CDR2 SNEGSKA (reference sequence). The CDR3 is made up of 15 amino acids. The CDR3 loop reads CSASVGTASNQPQHL. The DNA of the CDR3 is TGCAGTGCTAGTGTCGGGACGGCATCCAATCAGCCCCAGCATTTA.

This clonotype was seen at least ten times. V and J are TRBV12-3 or TRBV12-4 and TRBJ2-3, with 7 bases that match TRBD2. V was pared by 3 bases and J by 1 base, with 1 base of the junction left unmatched. This CDR3 contains 14 residues. The chain's CDR3 is CASSFSGGTDTQYF. In DNA form, the CDR3 reads TGTGCCAGCAGTTTCAGCGGGGGCACAGATACGCAGTATTTT.

This clonotype has only a few counts. Possible read error: a much larger clone is one base away. The V call is TRBV6-5, the J call TRBJ1-6; 8 bases line up with TRBD1. The CDR3 extends over 13 amino acids. Germline V gives CDR1 MNHEY, CDR2 SVGAGI. The CDR3 DNA follows: TGTGCCAGCAAAACAGGGGGAGGTTCACCCTTCCACTTT. This codes for CASKTGGGSPFHF.

Details on this clonotype: Germline and junction disagree at one end, which may indicate a read error. The chain recombines TRBV20-1 with TRBJ1-3, with 7 nucleotides matching TRBD1. Germline assignment: CDR1 DFQATT and CDR2 SNEGSKA (reference sequence). The CDR3 loop spans 16 amino acids. The CDR3 sequence: CSVPAGQRFSGDTIYF. The CDR3 DNA reads TGCAGTGTTCCAGCGGGACAGCGGTTCTCTGGAGACACCATATATTTT.

This clonotype has only a few counts. This may be a read error: a much more frequent sequence differs by one nucleotide. The J gene is TRBJ1-1, the V gene TRBV28; no firm D call. This CDR3 comprises 12 residues. Trimming cost V 3 bases and J 10 bases, with 12 bases left between them. Germline V gene lookup returns CDR1 MDHEN and CDR2 SYDVKM. This CDR3 is CASSFGHNVAFF. The CDR3 bases are TGTGCCAGCAGTTTTGGGCACAATGTAGCTTTCTTT.